This TCR beta chain was obtained from a study of early T cells in non-severe SARS-CoV-2 infection. About the research overall: With bulk RNA from unsorted whole blood as input, sequencing yielded unpaired chains.

Attached unique molecular identifiers marked individual cDNA molecules. MiXCR was run by TCRdb on the 5' RACE reads, yielding one entry per CDR3 protein. The table has around 27,000 distinct CDR3 sequences, approximately 5.6% seen once. The CDR3 has 15 amino acids. From germline, CDR1 is SQVTM and CDR2 ANQGSEA. Between the trimmed V and J ends, which lost 3 bases and 4 bases, there was a span of 18 bases. This clonotype is termed medium-sized. The target antigen is unknown. Study conclusions and caveats: CD4 and private specificities were missed by VDJdb matching, which favored anti-spike CD8 responses.

What was sequenced was whole blood. This TCR derives from an adult who was a healthcare worker with PCR-confirmed SARS-CoV-2 infection or an uninfected control (not recorded which). The chain has TRBV29-1 and TRBJ2-5, with D perhaps assigned TRBD1 or TRBD2 (5 bases each). In DNA, the CDR3 is TGCAGCGTTGACTCGAGCGGAAGGGGCCCAGAGACCCAGTACTTC. It translates to CSVDSSGRGPETQYF.